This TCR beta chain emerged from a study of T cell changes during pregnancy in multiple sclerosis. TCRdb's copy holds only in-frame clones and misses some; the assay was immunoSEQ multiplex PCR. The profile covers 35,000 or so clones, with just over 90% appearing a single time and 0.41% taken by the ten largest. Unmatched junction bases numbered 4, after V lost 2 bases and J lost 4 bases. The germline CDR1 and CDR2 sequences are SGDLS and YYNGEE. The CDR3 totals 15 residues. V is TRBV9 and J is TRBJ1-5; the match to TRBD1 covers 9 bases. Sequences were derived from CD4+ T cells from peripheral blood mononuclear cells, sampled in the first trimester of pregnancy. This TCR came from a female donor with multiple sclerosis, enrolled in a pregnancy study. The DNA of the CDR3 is TGTGCCAGCAGCGTGGGACAGGGTTTTAATCAGCCCCAGCATTTT. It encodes CASSVGQGFNQPQHF.